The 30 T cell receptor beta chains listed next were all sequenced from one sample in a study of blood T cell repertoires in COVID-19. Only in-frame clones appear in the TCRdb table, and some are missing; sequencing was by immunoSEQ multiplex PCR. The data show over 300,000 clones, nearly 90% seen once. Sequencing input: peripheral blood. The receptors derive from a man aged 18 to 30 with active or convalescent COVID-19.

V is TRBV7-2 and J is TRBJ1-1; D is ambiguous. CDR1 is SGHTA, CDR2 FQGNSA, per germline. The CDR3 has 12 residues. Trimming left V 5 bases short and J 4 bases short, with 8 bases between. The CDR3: CASSPSFTEAFF. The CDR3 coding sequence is TGTGCCAGCAGCCCGAGTTTCACTGAAGCTTTCTTT. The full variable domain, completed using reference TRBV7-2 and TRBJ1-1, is GAGVSQSPSNKVTEKGKDVELRCDPISGHTALYWYRQSLGQGLEFLIYFQGNSAPDKSGLPSDRFSAERTGGSVSTLTIQRTQQEDSAVYLCASSPSFTEAFFGQGTRLTVV.

The CDR3 loop is CASSLEGLGIVFEQFF. The CDR3 coding sequence is TGTGCCAGCAGCTTAGAGGGACTAGGTATTGTATTTGAGCAGTTCTTC. The chain uses TRBV7-8 and TRBJ2-1, with 8 bases lining up with TRBD2. CDR3 length equals 16 residues. Per germline, CDR1 SGHVS and CDR2 FQNEAQ. The trim removed 1 base at V and 9 bases at J, leaving 11 bases unmatched. Complete variable domain (other parts from reference TRBV7-8 and TRBJ2-1): GAGVSQSPRYKVAKRGQDVALRCDPISGHVSLFWYQQALGQGPEFLTYFQNEAQLDKSGLPSDRFFAERPEGSVSTLKIQRTQQEDSAVYLCASSLEGLGIVFEQFFGPGTRLTVL.

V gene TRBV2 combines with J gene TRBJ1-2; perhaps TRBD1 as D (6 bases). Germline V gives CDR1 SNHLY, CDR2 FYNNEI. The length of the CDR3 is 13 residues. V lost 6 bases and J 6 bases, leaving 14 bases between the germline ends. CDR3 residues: CASRGQSLDGYTF. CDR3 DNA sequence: TGTGCCAGCAGAGGACAGAGTTTGGATGGCTACACCTTC.

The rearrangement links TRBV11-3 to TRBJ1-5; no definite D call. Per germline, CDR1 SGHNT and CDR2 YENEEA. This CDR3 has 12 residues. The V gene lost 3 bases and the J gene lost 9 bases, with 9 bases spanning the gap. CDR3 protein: CASSFPVLPQHF. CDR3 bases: TGTGCCAGCAGCTTCCCGGTCCTGCCCCAGCATTTT.

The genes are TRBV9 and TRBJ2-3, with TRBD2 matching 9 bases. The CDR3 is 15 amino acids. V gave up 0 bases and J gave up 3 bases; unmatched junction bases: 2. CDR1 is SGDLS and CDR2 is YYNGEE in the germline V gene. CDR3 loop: CASSVGTSVTDTQYF. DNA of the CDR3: TGTGCCAGCAGCGTAGGGACTAGCGTGACAGATACGCAGTATTTT. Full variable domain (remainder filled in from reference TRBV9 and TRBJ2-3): DSGVTQTPKHLITATGQRVTLRCSPRSGDLSVYWYQQSLDQGLQFLIQYYNGEERAKGNILERFSAQQFPDLHSELNLSSLELGDSALYFCASSVGTSVTDTQYFGPGTRLTVL.

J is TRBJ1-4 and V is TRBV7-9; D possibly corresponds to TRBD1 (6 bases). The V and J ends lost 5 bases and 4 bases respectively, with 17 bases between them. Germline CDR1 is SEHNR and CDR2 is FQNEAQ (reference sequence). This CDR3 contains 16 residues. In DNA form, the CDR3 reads TGTGCCAGCAGCGCCCCGCCGGGACATCGTAATGAAAAACTGTTTTTT. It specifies CASSAPPGHRNEKLFF.

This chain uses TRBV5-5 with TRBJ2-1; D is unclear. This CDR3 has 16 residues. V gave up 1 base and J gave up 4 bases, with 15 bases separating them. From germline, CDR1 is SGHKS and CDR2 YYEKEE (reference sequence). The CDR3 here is CASSLWASPGYNEQFF. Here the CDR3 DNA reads TGTGCCAGCAGCTTGTGGGCCTCTCCCGGTTACAATGAGCAGTTCTTC.

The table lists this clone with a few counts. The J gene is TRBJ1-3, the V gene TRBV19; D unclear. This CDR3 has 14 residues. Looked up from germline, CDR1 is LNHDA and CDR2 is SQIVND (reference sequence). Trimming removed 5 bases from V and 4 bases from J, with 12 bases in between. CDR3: CASSAGGYGNTIYF. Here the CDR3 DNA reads TGTGCCAGTAGTGCCGGTGGTTACGGAAACACCATATATTTT.

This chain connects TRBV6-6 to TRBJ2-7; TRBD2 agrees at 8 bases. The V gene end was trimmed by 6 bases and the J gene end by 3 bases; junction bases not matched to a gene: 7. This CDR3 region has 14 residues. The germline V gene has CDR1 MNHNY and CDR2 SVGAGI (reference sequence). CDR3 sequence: CASSSSGRGYEQYF. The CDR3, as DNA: TGTGCCAGCAGCTCCAGCGGGAGAGGCTACGAGCAGTACTTC.

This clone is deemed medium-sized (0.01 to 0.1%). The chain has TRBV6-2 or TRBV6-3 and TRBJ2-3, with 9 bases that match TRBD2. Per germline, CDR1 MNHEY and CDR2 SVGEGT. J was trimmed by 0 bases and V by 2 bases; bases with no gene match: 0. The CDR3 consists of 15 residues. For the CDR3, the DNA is TGTGCCAGCAGTTACACTAGCGGGAGCACAGATACGCAGTATTTT. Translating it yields CASSYTSGSTDTQYF.

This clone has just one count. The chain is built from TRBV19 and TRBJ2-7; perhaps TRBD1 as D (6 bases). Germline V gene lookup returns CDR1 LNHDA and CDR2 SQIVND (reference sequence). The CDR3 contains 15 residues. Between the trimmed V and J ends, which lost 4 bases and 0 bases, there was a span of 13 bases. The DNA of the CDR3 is TGTGCCAGTAGTAGCGGGCAGGGGCTCTCCTACGAGCAGTACTTC. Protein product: CASSSGQGLSYEQYF. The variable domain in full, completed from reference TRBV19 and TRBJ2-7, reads DGGITQSPKYLFRKEGQNVTLSCEQNLNHDAMYWYRQDPGQGLRLIYYSQIVNDFQKGDIAEGYSVSREKKESFPLTVTSAQKNPTAFYLCASSSGQGLSYEQYFGPGTRLTVT.

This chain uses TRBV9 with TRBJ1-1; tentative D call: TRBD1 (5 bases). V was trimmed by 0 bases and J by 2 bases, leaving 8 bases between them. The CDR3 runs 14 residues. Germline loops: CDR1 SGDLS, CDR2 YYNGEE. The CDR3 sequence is CASSVAQGNTEAFF. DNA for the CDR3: TGTGCCAGCAGCGTAGCTCAGGGTAACACTGAAGCTTTCTTT.

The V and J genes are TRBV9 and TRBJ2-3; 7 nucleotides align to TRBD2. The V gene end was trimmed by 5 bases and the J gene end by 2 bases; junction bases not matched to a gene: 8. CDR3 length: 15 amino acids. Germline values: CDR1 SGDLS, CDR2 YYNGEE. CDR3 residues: CASSAGLADTDTQYF. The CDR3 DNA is TGTGCCAGCAGTGCGGGGCTAGCGGACACAGATACGCAGTATTTT. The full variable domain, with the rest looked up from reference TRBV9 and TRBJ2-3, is DSGVTQTPKHLITATGQRVTLRCSPRSGDLSVYWYQQSLDQGLQFLIQYYNGEERAKGNILERFSAQQFPDLHSELNLSSLELGDSALYFCASSAGLADTDTQYFGPGTRLTVL.

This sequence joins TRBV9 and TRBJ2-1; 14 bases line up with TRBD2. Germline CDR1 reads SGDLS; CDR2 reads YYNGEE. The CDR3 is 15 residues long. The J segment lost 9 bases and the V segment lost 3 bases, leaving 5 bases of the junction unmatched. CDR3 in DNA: TGTGCCAGCAGCGAGACTAGCGGGAGGGCGGCTGAGCAGTTCTTC. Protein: CASSETSGRAAEQFF.

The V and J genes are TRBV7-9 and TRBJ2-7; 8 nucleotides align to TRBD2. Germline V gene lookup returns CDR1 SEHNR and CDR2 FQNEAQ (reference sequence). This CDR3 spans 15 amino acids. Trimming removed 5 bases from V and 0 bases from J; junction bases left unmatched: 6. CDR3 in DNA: TGTGCCAGCAGCGGGACGGCGGGGGGCTCCTACGAGCAGTACTTC. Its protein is CASSGTAGGSYEQYF.

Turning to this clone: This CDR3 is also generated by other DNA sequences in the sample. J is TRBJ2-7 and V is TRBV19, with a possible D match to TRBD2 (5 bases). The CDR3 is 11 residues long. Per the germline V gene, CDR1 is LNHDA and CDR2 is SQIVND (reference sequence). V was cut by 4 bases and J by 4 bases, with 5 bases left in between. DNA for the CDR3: TGTGCCAGTAGTAGAGGGTACGAGCAGTACTTC. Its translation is CASSRGYEQYF.

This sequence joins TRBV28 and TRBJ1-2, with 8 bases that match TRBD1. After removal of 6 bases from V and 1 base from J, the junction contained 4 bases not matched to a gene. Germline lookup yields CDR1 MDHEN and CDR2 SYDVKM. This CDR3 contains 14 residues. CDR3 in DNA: TGTGCCAGCAGGGGGACAGGCCTTAACTATGGCTACACCTTC. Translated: CASRGTGLNYGYTF.

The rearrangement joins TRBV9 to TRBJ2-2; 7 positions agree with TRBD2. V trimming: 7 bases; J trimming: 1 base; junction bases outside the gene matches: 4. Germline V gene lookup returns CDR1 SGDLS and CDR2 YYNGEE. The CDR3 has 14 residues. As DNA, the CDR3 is TGTGCCAGCCGTTCTAGCGGGAACACCGGGGAGCTGTTTTTT. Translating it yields CASRSSGNTGELFF.

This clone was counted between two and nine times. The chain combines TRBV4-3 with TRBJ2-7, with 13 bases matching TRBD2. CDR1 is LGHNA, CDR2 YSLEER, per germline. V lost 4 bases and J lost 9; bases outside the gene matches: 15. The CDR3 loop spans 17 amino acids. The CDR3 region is CASSPKRGTSGTYGQYF. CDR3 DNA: TGCGCCAGCAGCCCTAAACGGGGGACTAGCGGGACGTATGGGCAGTACTTC.

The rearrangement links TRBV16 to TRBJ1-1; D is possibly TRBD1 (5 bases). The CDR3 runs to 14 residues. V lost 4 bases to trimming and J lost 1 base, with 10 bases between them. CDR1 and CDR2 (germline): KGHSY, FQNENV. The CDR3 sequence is CASSRGRPNTEAFF. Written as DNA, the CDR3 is TGTGCCAGCAGCCGGGGCAGGCCGAACACTGAAGCTTTCTTT.

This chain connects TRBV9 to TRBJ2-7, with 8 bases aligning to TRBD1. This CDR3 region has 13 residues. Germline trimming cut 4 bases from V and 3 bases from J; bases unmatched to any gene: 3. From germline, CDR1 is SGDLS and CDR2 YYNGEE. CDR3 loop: CASSQGQGYEQYF. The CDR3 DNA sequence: TGTGCCAGCAGCCAAGGACAGGGCTACGAGCAGTACTTC.

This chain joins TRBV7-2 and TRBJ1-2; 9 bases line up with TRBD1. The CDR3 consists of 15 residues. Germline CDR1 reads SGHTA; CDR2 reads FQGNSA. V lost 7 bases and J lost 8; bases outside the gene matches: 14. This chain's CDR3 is CASTPSRTGVRGYTF. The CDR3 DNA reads TGTGCCAGCACCCCCTCCCGGACAGGGGTTAGAGGCTACACCTTC.

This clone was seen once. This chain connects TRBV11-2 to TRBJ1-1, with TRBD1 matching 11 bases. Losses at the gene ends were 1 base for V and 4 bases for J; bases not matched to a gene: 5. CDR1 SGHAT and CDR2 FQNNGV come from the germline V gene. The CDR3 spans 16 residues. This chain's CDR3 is CASSLGGQGAGTEAFF. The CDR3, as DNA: TGTGCCAGCAGCTTAGGCGGACAGGGGGCCGGCACTGAAGCTTTCTTT.

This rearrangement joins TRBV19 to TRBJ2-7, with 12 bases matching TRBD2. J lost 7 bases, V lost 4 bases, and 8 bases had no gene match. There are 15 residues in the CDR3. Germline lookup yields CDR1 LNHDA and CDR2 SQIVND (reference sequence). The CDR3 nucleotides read TGTGCCAGTAGTAGGCGACTAGCGGGAGTGGGTGAGCAGTACTTC. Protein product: CASSRRLAGVGEQYF.

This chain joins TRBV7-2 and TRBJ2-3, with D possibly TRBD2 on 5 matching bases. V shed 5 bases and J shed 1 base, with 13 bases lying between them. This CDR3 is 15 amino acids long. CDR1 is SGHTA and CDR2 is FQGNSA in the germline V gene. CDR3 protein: CASSPPGIRTDTQYF. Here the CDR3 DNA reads TGTGCCAGCAGCCCCCCGGGAATTCGCACAGATACGCAGTATTTT.

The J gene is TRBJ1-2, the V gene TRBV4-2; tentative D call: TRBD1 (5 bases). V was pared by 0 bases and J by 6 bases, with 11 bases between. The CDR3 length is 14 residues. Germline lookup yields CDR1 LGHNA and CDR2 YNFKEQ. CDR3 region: CASSQDPRVDGYTF. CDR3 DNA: TGTGCCAGCAGCCAAGATCCCAGGGTTGATGGCTACACCTTC.

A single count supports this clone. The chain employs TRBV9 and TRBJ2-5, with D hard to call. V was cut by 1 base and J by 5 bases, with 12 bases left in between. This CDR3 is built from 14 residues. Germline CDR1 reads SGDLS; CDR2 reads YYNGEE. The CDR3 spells CASSVSTGWETQYF. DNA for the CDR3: TGTGCCAGCAGCGTATCGACTGGGTGGGAGACCCAGTACTTC.

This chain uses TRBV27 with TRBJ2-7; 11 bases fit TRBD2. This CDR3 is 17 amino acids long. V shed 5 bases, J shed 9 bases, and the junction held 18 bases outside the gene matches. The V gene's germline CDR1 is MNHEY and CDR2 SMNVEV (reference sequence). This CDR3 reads CASSTASAGTSGLGQYF. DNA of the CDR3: TGTGCCAGCAGTACCGCCTCAGCCGGGACTAGCGGCCTAGGGCAGTACTTC.

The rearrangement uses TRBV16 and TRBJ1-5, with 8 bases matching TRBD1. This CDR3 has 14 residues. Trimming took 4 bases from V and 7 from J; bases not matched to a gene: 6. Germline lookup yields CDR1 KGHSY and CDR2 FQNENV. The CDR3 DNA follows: TGTGCCAGCAGCCTGGACAGGGCAGGGCAGCCCCAGCATTTT. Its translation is CASSLDRAGQPQHF.

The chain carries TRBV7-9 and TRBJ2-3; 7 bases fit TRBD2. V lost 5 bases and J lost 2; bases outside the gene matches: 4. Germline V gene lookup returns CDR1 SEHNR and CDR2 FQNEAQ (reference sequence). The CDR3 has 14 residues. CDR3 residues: CASSVGTTTDTQYF. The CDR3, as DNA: TGTGCCAGCAGCGTGGGGACTACCACAGATACGCAGTATTTT.